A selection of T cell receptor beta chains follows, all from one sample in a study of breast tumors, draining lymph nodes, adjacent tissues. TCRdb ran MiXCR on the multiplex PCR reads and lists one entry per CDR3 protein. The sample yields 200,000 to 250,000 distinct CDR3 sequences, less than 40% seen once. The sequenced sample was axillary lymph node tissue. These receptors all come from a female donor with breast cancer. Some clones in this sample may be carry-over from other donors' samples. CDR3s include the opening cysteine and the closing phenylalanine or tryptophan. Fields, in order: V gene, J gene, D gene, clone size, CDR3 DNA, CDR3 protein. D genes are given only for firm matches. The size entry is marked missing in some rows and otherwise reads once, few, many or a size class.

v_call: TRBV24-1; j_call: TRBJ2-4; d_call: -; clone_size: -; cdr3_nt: TGTGCCACCAGTGTGCAAGAACACCGGGGAGACATTCAGTACTTC; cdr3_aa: CATSVQEHRGDIQYF
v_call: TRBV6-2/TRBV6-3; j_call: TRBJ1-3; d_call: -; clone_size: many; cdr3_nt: TGTGCCAGCAGTTACTCCGAGTTGGCTGGAAACACCATATATTTT; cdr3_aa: CASSYSELAGNTIYF
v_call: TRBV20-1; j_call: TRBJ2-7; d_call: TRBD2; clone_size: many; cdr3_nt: TGCAGTGCTAGTTCAATGAGGGCGGGAGGGCCCTACGAGCAGTACTTC; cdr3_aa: CSASSMRAGGPYEQYF
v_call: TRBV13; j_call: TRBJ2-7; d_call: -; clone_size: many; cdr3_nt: TGTGCCAGCAGCCACCACGGGAGGCAGTACTTC; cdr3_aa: CASSHHGRQYF
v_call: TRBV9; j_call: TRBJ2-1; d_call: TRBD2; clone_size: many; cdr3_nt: TGTGCCAGCAGCCCTCGGACTAGCGGGGGACGGGAGCAGTTCTTC; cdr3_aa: CASSPRTSGGREQFF
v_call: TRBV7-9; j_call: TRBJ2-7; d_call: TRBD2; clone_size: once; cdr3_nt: TGTGCCAGCAGTCGGACAGGCGGCCATCTAGCGGGAGGGCCAAGCTACGAGCAGTACTTC; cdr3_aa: CASSRTGGHLAGGPSYEQYF
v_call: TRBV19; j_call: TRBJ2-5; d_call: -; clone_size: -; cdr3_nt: TGTGCCAGTACTTCAGGGGAGGAGACCCAGTACTTC; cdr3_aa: CASTSGEETQYF
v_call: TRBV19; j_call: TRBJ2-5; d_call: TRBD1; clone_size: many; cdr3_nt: TGTGCCAGTAGTATATCAGGGGGCGTTGAGACCCAGTACTTC; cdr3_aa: CASSISGGVETQYF
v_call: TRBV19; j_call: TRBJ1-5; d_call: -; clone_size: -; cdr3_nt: TGTGCCAGTAGTATCAGCGGGAGGGCCGGCAATCAGCCCCAGCATTTT; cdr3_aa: CASSISGRAGNQPQHF
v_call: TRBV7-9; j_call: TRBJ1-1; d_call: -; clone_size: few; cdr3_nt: TGTGCCAGCAGCTGGCAAGGGGTGAACACTGAAGCTTTCTTT; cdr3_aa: CASSWQGVNTEAFF
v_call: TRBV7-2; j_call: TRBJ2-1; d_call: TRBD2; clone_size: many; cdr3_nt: TGTGCCAGCAGCTTGGTGACTAGCGGGAGGGGAGAGCAGTTCTTC; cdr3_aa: CASSLVTSGRGEQFF
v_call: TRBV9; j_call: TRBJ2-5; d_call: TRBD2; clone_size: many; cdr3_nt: TGTGCCAGCAGCGTAACTTGGGCGGGAGCTGAGACCCAGTACTTC; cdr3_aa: CASSVTWAGAETQYF
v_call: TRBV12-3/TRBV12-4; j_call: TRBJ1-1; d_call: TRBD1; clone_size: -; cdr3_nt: TGTGCCAGCATCGATGACAGGGGGACCACTGAAGCTTGCTTT; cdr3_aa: CASIDDRGTTEACF
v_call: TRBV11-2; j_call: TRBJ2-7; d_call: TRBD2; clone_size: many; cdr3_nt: TGTGCCAGCAGCTTAGACGGGGGGTTAGAGCAGTACTTC; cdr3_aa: CASSLDGGLEQYF
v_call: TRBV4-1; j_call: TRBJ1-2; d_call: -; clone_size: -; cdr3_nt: TGTGCCAACAGCCACGGTGGAAGTGGTAACTATGGCTACACCTTC; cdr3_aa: CANSHGGSGNYGYTF
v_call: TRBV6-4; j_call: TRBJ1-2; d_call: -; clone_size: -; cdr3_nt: TGTGCCAGCAGTCAGCGAAGGATAGAGAGCTATGGCTACACCTTC; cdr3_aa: CASSQRRIESYGYTF
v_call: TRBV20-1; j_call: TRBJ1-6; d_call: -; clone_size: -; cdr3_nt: TGCAGTGCTATAAGCGAGGGAGGAAATTCACCCCTCCACTTT; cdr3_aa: CSAISEGGNSPLHF
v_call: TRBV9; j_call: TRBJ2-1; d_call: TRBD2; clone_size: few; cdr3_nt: TGTGCCAGCAGCGTAGGTCCTAGCGGGATAGGTGGTGAGCAGTTCTTC; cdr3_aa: CASSVGPSGIGGEQFF
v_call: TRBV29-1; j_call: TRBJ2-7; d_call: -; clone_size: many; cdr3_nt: TGCAGCATTTCCGTTTCAGGGAATAGCTACGAGCAGTACTTC; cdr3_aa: CSISVSGNSYEQYF
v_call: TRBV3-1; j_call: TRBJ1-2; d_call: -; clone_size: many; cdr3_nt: TGTGCCAGCAGCCAAGCCCCCAGAATTAACTATGGCTACACCTTC; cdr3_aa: CASSQAPRINYGYTF
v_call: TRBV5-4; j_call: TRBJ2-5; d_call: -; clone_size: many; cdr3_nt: TGTGCCAGCAGCTTGGAAAAAGAGACCCAGTACTTC; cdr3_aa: CASSLEKETQYF
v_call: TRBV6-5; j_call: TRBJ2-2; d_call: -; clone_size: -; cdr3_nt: TGTGCCAGCAGTCACTCTGACGGAAACACCGGGGAGCTGTTTTTT; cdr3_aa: CASSHSDGNTGELFF
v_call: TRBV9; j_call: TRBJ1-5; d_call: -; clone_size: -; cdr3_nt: TGTGCCAGCAGCGCCGGGACTAGCGGTTACGAGCAGCCCCAGCATTTT; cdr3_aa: CASSAGTSGYEQPQHF
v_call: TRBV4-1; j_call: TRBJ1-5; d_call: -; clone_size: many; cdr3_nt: TGCGCCAGCAGCCAAGGCCATAGCAATCAGCCCCAGCATTTT; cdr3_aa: CASSQGHSNQPQHF
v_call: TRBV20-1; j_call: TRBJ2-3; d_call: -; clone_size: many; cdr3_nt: TGCAGTGGAGGTGCTTTGGGTGACGTCAGCACAGATACGCAGTATTTT; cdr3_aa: CSGGALGDVSTDTQYF
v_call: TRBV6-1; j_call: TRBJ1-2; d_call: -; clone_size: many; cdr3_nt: TGTGCCAGCAGTGACCCCCGGGGAACTAACTATGGCTACACCTTC; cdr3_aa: CASSDPRGTNYGYTF
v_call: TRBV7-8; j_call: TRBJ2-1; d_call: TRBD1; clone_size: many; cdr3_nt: TGTGCCAGCATCCGGGACAGGGGCATGAATGAGCAGTTCTTC; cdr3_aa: CASIRDRGMNEQFF
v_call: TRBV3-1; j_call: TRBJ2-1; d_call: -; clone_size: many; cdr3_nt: TGTGCCAGCAGCGGCCAACTAGGGACGGGTGAGCAGTTCTTC; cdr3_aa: CASSGQLGTGEQFF
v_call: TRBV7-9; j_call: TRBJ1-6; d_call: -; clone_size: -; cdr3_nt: TGTGTCAGCAGCTTAACGACAGGACATTCACCCCTCCACTTC; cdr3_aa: CVSSLTTGHSPLHF
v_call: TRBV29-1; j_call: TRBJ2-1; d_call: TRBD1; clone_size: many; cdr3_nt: TGCAGCGTATGGACAGGCTTCATCGATGAGCAGTTCTTC; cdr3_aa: CSVWTGFIDEQFF
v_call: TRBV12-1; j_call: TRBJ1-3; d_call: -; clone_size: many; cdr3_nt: TGTGCCAGCAGCTTGGCAGGTCCCAACTCTGGAAACACCATATATTTT; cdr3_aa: CASSLAGPNSGNTIYF
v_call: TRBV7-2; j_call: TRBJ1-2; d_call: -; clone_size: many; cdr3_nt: TGTGCCAGCAGCCCCCCCGGCCGGGCCCACTATGGCTACCCCTTC; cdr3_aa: CASSPPGRAHYGYPF
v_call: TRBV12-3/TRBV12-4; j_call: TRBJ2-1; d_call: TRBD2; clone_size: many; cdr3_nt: TGTGCCAGCAGTTTTGGGGTGGGGCGGGAGGACAATGAGCAGTTCTTC; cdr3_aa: CASSFGVGREDNEQFF
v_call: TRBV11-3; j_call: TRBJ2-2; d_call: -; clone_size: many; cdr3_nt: TGTGCCAGCATTGATCTTGGGGGGACCGGGGAGCTGTTTTTT; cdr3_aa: CASIDLGGTGELFF
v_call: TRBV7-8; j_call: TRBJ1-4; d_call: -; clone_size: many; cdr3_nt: TGTGCCAGCAGCTTATTCAGATTAGGGTACGGCAATGAAAAACTGTTTTTT; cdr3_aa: CASSLFRLGYGNEKLFF
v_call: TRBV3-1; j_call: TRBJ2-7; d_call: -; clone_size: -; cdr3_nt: TGCGCCAGCGGCCAAGGGGGAAAGTACGAGCAGTACTTC; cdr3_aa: CASGQGGKYEQYF
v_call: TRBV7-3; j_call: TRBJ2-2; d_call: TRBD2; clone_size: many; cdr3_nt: TGTGCCAGCAGCCTTTATACTAGCGCCGCGAACACCGGGGAGCTGTTTTTT; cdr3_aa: CASSLYTSAANTGELFF
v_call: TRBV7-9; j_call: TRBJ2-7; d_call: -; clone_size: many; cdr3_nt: TGTGCCAGCAGCTTAGGGGACACCGCTTACTACGAGCAGTACTTC; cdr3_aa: CASSLGDTAYYEQYF
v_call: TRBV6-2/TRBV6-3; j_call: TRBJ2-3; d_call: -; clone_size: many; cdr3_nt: TGTGCCAGCAGTGCTGGAGGGGGATTCACAGATACGCAGTATTTT; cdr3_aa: CASSAGGGFTDTQYF
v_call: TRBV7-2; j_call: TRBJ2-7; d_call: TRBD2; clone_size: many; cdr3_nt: TGTGCCAGCAGCACGGGGACTAGCGGTTACTACGAGCAGTACTTC; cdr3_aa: CASSTGTSGYYEQYF
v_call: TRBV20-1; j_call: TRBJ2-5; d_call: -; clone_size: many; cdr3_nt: TGCAGTGCTGTCCATGGAGAGACCCAGTACTTC; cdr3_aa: CSAVHGETQYF
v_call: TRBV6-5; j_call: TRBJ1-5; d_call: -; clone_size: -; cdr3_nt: TGTGCCAGCAGCCCCCCGGGAAACAATCAGCCCCAGCATTTT; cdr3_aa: CASSPPGNNQPQHF
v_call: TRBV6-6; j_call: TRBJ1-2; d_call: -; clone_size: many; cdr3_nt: TGTGCCAGCAGTTACTACGCCGGGACATCTTCCTATGGCTACACCTTC; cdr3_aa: CASSYYAGTSSYGYTF
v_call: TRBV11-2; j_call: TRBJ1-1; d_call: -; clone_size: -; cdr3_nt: TGTGCCAGCAGGGGAAGAGTAGGTCGGAACACTGAAGCTTTCTTT; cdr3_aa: CASRGRVGRNTEAFF
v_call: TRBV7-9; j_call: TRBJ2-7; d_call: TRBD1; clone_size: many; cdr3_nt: TGTGCCAGCAGCTCGATAACAGGGGGCGAATACGAGCAGTACTTC; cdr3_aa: CASSSITGGEYEQYF
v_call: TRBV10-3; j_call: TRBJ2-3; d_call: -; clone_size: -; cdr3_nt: TGTGCCATCAGTCAGGACTACACAGATACGCAGTATTTT; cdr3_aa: CAISQDYTDTQYF
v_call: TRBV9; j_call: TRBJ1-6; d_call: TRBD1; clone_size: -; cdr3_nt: TGTGCCAGCAGCGTCGGGTTGGACAGGGATTCACCCCTCCACTTT; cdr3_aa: CASSVGLDRDSPLHF
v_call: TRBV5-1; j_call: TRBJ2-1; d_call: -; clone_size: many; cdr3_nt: TGCGCCAGCAGTATGGACGTGTCGACCCCTCACGTGCAGTTCTTC; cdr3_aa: CASSMDVSTPHVQFF
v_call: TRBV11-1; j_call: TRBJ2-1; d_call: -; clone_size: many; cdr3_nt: TGTGCCAGCAGCCCCCGTTCGGCTAGAAGCTACAATGAGCAGTTCTTC; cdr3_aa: CASSPRSARSYNEQFF
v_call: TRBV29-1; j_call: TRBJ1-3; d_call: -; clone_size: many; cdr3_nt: TGCAGCGTTGAAGATAAAATAGTCTCTGGAAACACCATATATTTT; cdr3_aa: CSVEDKIVSGNTIYF
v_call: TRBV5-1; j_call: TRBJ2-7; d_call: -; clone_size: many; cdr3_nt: TGCGCCAGCAGCTTGGGTGGACCGTCCTACGAGCAGTACTTC; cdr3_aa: CASSLGGPSYEQYF
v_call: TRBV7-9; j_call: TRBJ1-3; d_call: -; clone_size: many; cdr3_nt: TGTGCCAGCAGTTCCACCCTCGGGACTACTGGAAACACCATATATTTT; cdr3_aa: CASSSTLGTTGNTIYF
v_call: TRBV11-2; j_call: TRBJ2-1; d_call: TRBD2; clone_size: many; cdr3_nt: TGTGCCAGCAGCGATAGCGGGAGGGCCATCGATGAGCAGTTCTTC; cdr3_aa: CASSDSGRAIDEQFF
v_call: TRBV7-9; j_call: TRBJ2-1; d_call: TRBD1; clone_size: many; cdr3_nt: TGTGCCAGCAGCCTCCGACAGGGTCGCAATGAGCAGTTCTTC; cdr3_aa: CASSLRQGRNEQFF
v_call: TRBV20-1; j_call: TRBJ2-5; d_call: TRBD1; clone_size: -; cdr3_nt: TGCAGTGCTAGATTCAGCTCTGGGGACAGGGGTGAGACCCAGTACTTC; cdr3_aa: CSARFSSGDRGETQYF
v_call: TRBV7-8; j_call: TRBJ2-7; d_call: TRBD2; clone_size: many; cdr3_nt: TGTGCCAGCAGCTTATCGGCGGGAGGGGGCGAGCAGTACTTC; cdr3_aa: CASSLSAGGGEQYF
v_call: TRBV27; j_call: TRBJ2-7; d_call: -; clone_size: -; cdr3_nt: TGTGCCAGCAGTCTGCAAGGGGGCGCGGGAATTTTATACGAGCAGTACTTC; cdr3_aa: CASSLQGGAGILYEQYF